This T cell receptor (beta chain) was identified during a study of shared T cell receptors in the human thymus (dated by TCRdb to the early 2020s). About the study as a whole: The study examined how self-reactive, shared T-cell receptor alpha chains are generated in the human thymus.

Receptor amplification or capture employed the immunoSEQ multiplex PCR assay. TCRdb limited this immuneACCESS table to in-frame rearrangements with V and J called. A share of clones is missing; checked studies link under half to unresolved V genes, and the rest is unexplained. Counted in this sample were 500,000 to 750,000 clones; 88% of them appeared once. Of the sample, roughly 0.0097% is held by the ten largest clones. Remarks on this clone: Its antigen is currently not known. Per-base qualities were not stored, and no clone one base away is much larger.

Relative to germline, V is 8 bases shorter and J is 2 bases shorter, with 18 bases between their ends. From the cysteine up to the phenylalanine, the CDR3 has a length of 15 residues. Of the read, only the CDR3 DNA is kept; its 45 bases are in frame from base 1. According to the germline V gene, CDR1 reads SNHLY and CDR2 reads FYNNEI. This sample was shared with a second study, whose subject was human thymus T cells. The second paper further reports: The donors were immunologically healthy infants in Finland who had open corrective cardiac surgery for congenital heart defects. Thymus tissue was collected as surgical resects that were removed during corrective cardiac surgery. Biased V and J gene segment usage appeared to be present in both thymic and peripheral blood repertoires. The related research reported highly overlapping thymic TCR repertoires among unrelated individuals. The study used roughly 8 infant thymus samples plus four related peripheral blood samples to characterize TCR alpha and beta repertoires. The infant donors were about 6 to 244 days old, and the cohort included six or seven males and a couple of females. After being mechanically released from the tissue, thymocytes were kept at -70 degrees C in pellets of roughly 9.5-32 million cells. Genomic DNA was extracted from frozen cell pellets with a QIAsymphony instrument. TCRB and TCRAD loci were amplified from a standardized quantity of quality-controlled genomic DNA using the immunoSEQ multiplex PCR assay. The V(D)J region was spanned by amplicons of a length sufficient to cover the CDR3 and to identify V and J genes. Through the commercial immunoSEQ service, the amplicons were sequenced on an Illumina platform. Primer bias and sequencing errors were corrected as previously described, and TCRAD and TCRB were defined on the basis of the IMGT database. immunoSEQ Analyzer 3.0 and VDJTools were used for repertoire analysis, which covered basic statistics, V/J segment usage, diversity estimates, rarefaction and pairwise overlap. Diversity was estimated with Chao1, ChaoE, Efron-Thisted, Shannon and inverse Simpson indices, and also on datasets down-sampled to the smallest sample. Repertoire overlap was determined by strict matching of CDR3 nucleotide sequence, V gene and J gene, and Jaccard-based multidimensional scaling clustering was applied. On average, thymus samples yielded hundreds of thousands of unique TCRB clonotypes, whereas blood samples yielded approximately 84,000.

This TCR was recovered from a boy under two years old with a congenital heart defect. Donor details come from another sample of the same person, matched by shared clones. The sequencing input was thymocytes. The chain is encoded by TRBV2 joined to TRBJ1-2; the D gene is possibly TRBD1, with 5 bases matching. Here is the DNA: TGTGCCAGCTCGGACCCACTGGAGGGGAACTATGGCTACACCTTC. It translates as CASSDPLEGNYGYTF.